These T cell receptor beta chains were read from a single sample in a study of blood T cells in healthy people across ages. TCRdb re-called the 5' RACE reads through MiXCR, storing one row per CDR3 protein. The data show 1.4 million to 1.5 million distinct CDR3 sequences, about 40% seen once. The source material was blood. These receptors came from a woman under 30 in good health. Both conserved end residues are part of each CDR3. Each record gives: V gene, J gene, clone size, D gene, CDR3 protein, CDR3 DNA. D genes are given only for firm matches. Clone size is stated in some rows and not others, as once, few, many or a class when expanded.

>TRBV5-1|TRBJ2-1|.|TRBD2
CASSPGLAGVETQFF
TGCGCCAGCAGCCCTGGACTAGCGGGAGTAGAGACCCAGTTCTTC
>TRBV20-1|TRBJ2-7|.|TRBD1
CSADGTARSYEQYF
TGCAGTGCCGACGGGACAGCGCGCTCCTACGAGCAGTACTTC
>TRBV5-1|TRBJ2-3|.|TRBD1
CASSLGWVRRDRAEDAQYF
TGCGCCAGCAGCTTGGGTTGGGTTCGGAGGGACAGGGCTGAAGATGCGCAGTATTTT
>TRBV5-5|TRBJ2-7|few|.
CASSLGAGQYYEQYF
TGTGCCAGCAGCTTGGGGGCGGGGCAATACTACGAGCAGTACTTC
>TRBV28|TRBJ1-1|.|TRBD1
CAGTTLGTGGTEAFF
TGTGCCGGCACTACATTGGGGACAGGGGGCACTGAAGCTTTCTTT
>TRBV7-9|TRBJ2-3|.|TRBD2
CASSASGRATDTQYF
TGTGCCAGCAGCGCTAGCGGGAGGGCCACAGATACGCAGTATTTT
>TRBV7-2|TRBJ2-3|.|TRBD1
CASSLGRDRGRFVDTQYF
TGTGCCAGCAGCTTAGGGAGGGACAGGGGGAGGTTTGTAGATACGCAGTATTTT
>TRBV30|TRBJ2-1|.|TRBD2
CAWSVRWREADNEQFF
TGTGCCTGGAGTGTACGGTGGCGGGAGGCCGACAATGAGCAGTTCTTC
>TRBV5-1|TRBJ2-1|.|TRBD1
CASSLEGTDYNEQFF
TGCGCCAGCTCCCTAGAGGGGACAGACTACAATGAGCAGTTCTTC
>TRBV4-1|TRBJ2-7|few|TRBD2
CASSINSGSSYEQYF
TGCGCCAGCAGCATTAATAGCGGGAGCTCCTACGAGCAGTACTTC
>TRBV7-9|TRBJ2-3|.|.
CASSLGSAGRTDTQYF
TGTGCCAGCAGCTTAGGGTCTGCGGGACGCACAGATACGCAGTATTTT
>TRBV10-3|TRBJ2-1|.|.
CAISGGSGTAYNEQFF
TGTGCCATCAGTGGGGGTAGCGGGACAGCCTACAATGAGCAGTTCTTC
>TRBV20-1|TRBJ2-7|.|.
CSARAQLGGNYNEQYF
TGCAGTGCTAGAGCCCAACTAGGGGGAAATTACAATGAGCAGTACTTC
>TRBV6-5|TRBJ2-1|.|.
CASSYSSGGLYDNEQFF
TGTGCCAGCAGTTACTCCTCTGGAGGGCTGTACGACAATGAGCAGTTCTTC
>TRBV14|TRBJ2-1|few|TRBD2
CASSPMGAGLSYNEQFF
TGTGCCAGCAGCCCAATGGGAGCGGGGCTCTCCTACAATGAGCAGTTCTTC
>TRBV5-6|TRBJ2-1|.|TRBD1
CASSHRTGSAYNEQFF
TGTGCCAGCAGCCACAGGACAGGGAGCGCCTACAATGAGCAGTTCTTC
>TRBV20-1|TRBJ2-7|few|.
CSANWAAGNHEQYF
TGCAGTGCCAACTGGGCGGCAGGGAACCACGAGCAGTACTTC
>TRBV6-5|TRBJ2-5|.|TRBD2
CASRPSGKGTQYF
TGTGCCAGCAGGCCTAGCGGGAAAGGGACCCAGTACTTC